In its sample, the clone carrying this TCR beta chain was seen once. These data originate in a study of blood T cell repertoires in COVID-19. Overall study context: PBMCs, B-cell-depleted T cells, or T cells were the source of the cDNA or gDNA that made up the material.

The table came from immunoSEQ multiplex PCR; TCRdb's copy has only in-frame clones and leaves some out. The data hold some 250,000 clones, with about 84% observed a single time. This receptor was identified in an elderly man with acute or convalescent COVID-19. Sequenced material: peripheral blood.

Here the CDR3 reads CASSLSSSGTGGYEQYF. CDR3 nucleotides: TGTGCCAGCAGCTTAAGCTCGTCCGGGACAGGGGGTTACGAGCAGTACTTC. The gene calls are TRBV7-8 and TRBJ2-7; 11 bases agree with TRBD1. This CDR3 spans 17 amino acids. Germline V lookup: CDR1 SGHVS, CDR2 FQNEAQ. The trim removed 2 bases at V and 4 bases at J, leaving 10 bases unmatched.